The rows below give T cell receptor beta chains drawn from one sample of a study of beta chain features in type 1 diabetes. Clones were read by immunoSEQ multiplex PCR, and TCRdb kept only the in-frame ones, dropping some. The repertoire holds more than 300,000 clones, with over 8.5% as singletons. Sequenced sample: central memory CD4+ T cells from blood. These receptor sequences come from a man aged 30 to 39 with type 1 diabetes. CDR3s include the opening cysteine and the closing phenylalanine or tryptophan. Fields, in order: V gene, clone size, J gene, D gene, CDR3 DNA, CDR3 protein. D genes are given only for firm matches. The size field is filled for only some rows; it gives once, few, many or a size class.

v_gene: TRBV28; abundance: few; j_gene: TRBJ1-2; d_gene: .; CDR3nt: TGTGCCAGCAGTTCCCCGGGGGGGGGTAACTATGGCTACACCTTC; CDR3aa: CASSSPGGGNYGYTF
v_gene: TRBV10-3; abundance: many; j_gene: TRBJ2-7; d_gene: TRBD2; CDR3nt: TGTGCCATCAGTGAGGCGGGGGGCGAGCAGTACTTC; CDR3aa: CAISEAGGEQYF
v_gene: TRBV5-6; abundance: .; j_gene: TRBJ2-2; d_gene: TRBD2; CDR3nt: TGTGCCAGCAGCTTGGGGCGAGCGGGAGCGGAGCTGTTTTTT; CDR3aa: CASSLGRAGAELFF
v_gene: TRBV2; abundance: few; j_gene: TRBJ2-3; d_gene: TRBD2; CDR3nt: TGTGCCAGCAGTGGGGGGGGACGCCGGGGCACAGATACGCAGTATTTT; CDR3aa: CASSGGGRRGTDTQYF
v_gene: TRBV7-7; abundance: few; j_gene: TRBJ2-1; d_gene: TRBD2; CDR3nt: TGTGCCAGCAGCCCAGGGACTAGTTTCTACAATGAGCAGTTCTTC; CDR3aa: CASSPGTSFYNEQFF
v_gene: TRBV6-1; abundance: .; j_gene: TRBJ1-5; d_gene: .; CDR3nt: TGTGCCAGCAGTGAAAACTGGTTTGGCAATCAGCCCCAGCATTTT; CDR3aa: CASSENWFGNQPQHF
v_gene: TRBV29-1; abundance: .; j_gene: TRBJ1-2; d_gene: .; CDR3nt: TGCAGCGTTGTTATGGGGAATAACTATGGCTACACCTTC; CDR3aa: CSVVMGNNYGYTF
v_gene: TRBV5-4; abundance: .; j_gene: TRBJ1-1; d_gene: .; CDR3nt: TGTGCCAGCAGCTCCGCAGGGAAAGGAGGAGGGAACACTGAAGCTTTCTTT; CDR3aa: CASSSAGKGGGNTEAFF
v_gene: TRBV5-4; abundance: few; j_gene: TRBJ2-1; d_gene: .; CDR3nt: TGTGCCAGCAGCCGCCTCGGGGTGGGCAATGAGCAGTTCTTC; CDR3aa: CASSRLGVGNEQFF
v_gene: TRBV7-3; abundance: few; j_gene: TRBJ2-5; d_gene: TRBD1; CDR3nt: TGTGCCAGCAGCTTCGGGGACAGGGTGGAGACCCAGTACTTC; CDR3aa: CASSFGDRVETQYF
v_gene: TRBV6-5; abundance: few; j_gene: TRBJ2-2; d_gene: .; CDR3nt: TGTGCCAGCAGTCTCGGGTCGAACACCGGGGAGCTGTTTTTT; CDR3aa: CASSLGSNTGELFF